This TCR beta chain was identified during a study of early stage breast cancer tumors (dated by TCRdb to about 2017). As for the study more broadly: Of the roughly 15 invasive breast tumors, eleven to twelve were found to be estrogen receptor-positive, progesterone receptor-positive and HER2-negative. Of the roughly 12 ER+/PR+/HER2- tumors, eight were classified as invasive ductal carcinomas and four as invasive lobular carcinomas. A total of some 2.6 million templates, representing approximately 1,100,000 unique clonotypes, were detected across all samples. On average, each sample got 9 to 10-fold read coverage.

Each sample was amplified in two independent genomic DNA replicates, using approximately 0.5 ug for blood and approximately 1.4 ug for tumor or normal breast. TCRB sequencing of genomic DNA was carried out with the ImmunoSeq Intro kit according to the manufacturer's instructions. Multiplex PCR was run for around 30 cycles using proprietary primers and spike-in control sequences for absolute quantification. Single-end 150-bp reads were used to sequence an 87-bp fragment covering the CDR3 and the flanking V and J genes. Each lane of an Illumina MiSeq running version 3.0 chemistry carried seven multiplexed samples, with two replicates apiece. The authors processed their data as follows. The vendor's proprietary pipeline processed the raw data and merged both replicates into a single result for each sample. To define clonotypes, the study grouped productive rearrangements that shared the V-gene family, CDR3 amino acid sequence and J-gene segment. To compute clonality, the normalized Shannon entropy (Pielou evenness) of TCRB abundances was subtracted from 1. T cell density was estimated as total templates divided by the number of input cells, with the number of input cells inferred from the DNA input amount. Recon with default parameters was used to estimate total repertoire diversity and clonality. A clonotype was considered tumor-enriched if its abundance in tumor exceeded 0.1% and was at least 32-fold higher than its abundance in normal breast. TCRdb re-hosts the immuneACCESS table, in-frame sequences only. Its copies lack some clones; in the studies checked, an unresolved V gene accounts for under half of them, and the cause for the rest is not known. The V and J calls and clone size were taken over from that table, and D and trimming were inferred from the DNA. This sample is represented by 60,000 to 80,000 clones; under 85% of them were singletons. Jointly, the top ten make up under 3.5% of the sample.

To note about this clone: No antigen is known for it. No base quality values were provided; no much bigger clone lies one nucleotide off.

The study profiled bulk TCR beta-chain repertoires in matched peripheral blood, tumor and adjacent normal breast tissue taken from approximately 15 patients with early-stage breast cancer. Before surgery, roughly 5-10 mL of whole blood was collected in EDTA tubes and processed within 2 hours. Ficoll-Paque centrifugation in SepMate-50 tubes was used to isolate peripheral blood mononuclear cells. For storage in liquid nitrogen, PBMCs were cryopreserved as aliquots of roughly 2 to 4 million cells in around 90% FBS with 10% DMSO. The Qiagen AllPrep DNA/RNA Mini kit was used for genomic DNA extraction. Findings and caveats that apply to the study as a whole: Repertoires from blood and normal breast were more alike than repertoires from blood and tumor, and in about 90% of the 16 patients, comparing each tissue with blood separated tumor from normal. Analysis by tumor subtype was prevented by the small cohort size. Chain pairing and functional markers such as CD4, CD8 and FOXP3 were not captured by bulk genomic DNA sequencing of unsorted cells. Compared with adjacent normal breast tissue, tumors had roughly 2.5-fold higher T cell density and higher clonality. Enriched TCRB sequences shared across patients were mostly commonly generated sequences, unlikely to play an important role in the tumor microenvironment.

This clonotype was obtained from a person between 60 and 70 years old with breast cancer. The sequencing sample was made of blood.

The CDR3 region: CASSLWGASGSWADTQYF. The DNA is as follows: TGTGCCAGCAGTTTGTGGGGGGCTAGCGGGAGTTGGGCAGATACGCAGTATTTT. The sequence is built from TRBV28 and TRBJ2-3, with 10 bases matching TRBD2. V lost 3 bases and J lost 4 bases, and the count of bases not matched to a germline gene is 13. Taken from cysteine to phenylalanine, the CDR3 has 18 residues. The only DNA kept is the CDR3, 54 bases in frame from the first base. CDR1 and CDR2, per the germline V gene, are MDHEN and SYDVKM.